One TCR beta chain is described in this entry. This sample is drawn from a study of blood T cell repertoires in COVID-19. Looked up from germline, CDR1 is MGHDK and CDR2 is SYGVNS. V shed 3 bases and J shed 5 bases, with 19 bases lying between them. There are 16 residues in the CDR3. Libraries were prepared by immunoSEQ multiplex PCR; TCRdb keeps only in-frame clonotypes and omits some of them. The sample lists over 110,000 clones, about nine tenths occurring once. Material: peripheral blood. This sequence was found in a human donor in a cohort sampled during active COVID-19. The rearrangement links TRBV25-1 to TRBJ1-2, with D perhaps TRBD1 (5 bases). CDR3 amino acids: CASSDGTGVLGYGYTF. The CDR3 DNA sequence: TGTGCCAGCAGTGATGGGACGGGGGTTTTGGGGTATGGCTACACCTTC.